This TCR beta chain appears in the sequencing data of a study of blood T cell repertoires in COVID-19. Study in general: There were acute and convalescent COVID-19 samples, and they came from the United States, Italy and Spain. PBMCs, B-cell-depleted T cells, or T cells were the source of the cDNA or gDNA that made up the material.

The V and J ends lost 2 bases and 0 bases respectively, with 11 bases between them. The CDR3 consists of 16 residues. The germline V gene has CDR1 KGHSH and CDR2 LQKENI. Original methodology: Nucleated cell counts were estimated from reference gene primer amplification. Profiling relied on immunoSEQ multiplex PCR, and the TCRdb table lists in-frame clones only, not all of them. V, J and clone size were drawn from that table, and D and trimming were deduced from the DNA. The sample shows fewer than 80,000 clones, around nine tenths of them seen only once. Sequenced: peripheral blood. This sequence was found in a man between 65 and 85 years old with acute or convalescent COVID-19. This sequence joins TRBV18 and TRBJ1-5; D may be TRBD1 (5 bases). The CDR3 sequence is CASSPLQGGSNQPQHF. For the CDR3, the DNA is TGTGCCAGCTCACCATTGCAGGGAGGTAGCAATCAGCCCCAGCATTTT.